The source of this T cell receptor (beta chain) is a study of CXCR3-negative and CXCR3-positive naive CD8 T cells (dated 2019 in TCRdb). Background for the entire study: In total, 130 million to 150 million TRB reads were obtained, which works out to roughly 1.5 +/- 0.3 million reads per library. Data from about ten donors, pooled across two independent experiments, went into the diversity and physicochemical repertoire analyses. Naive subsets from 5 or 6 donors and memory cells from 3 donors were included in the TRBV-TRBJ cluster analysis. Findings and caveats that apply to the study as a whole: Comparably high repertoire diversity was found in both naive subsets, whereas much lower repertoire diversity was found in memory CD8+ T cells. TRBV-TRBJ usage was similar between naive CXCR3-negative and CXCR3-positive cells from the same donor, while memory cells showed distinct patterns. Because surface CD5, which is linked to self-reactivity in mice, was comparable between the naive subsets, TCR interaction strength was also inferred from TRB CDR3 physicochemical properties. Freshly isolated PBMCs were used for most assays because CXCR3 expression went down partially after cryopreservation.

Each CD8+ T cell subset was flow-sorted in triplicate, and 300,000 or so cells per subset were placed directly into RLT lysis buffer. Standard density gradient centrifugation was used to isolate peripheral blood mononuclear cells from buffy coats. Total RNA was extracted from sorted cells with an RNeasy Mini Kit. On this clonotype itself: Its antigen has not been determined.

Sequencing used a NextSeq 550. The Human TCR Profiling Kit (MiLaboratory) was used to make UMI-labeled 5' RACE TRB cDNA libraries. cDNA synthesis used the entire amount of extracted RNA, and PCR amplification then used the entire amount of cDNA produced. The libraries were made side by side, with each library going through the same number of PCR cycles. On the authors' methods: About 50,000 +/- 10,000 unique UMI-labeled TRB cDNA molecules per library were extracted with MIGEC and MiXCR, with at least two reads per UMI required. Each library averaged about 37,000 +/- 9,700 functional in-frame TRB CDR3 nucleotide clonotypes without stop codons. After downsampling to 5000 UMI-labeled TRB molecules per sample, diversity metrics, including normalized Shannon-Wiener and Chao1, were computed in VDJtools. Clonotype-size-weighted physicochemical properties of the central five CDR3 residues (interaction energy, strength, volume and Kidera factor 4) were computed in VDJtools. Each entry corresponds to one CDR3 protein sequence from reads that TCRdb reprocessed, and DNA is not given. These V and J calls derive from TCRdb rather than the authors' analysis. The sample table on file contains approximately 53,000 distinct CDR3 sequences. The leading ten clones occupy 23% of the sample.

Sequencing was done on a sample of memory CD8+ T cells from blood. The sample's cell subset or site label is to be understood as: conventional CD8+ memory T cells (TMEM), sorted as controls. This sequence was found in a human donor in good health. Some clones in this sample may be carry-over from other donors' samples.

This receptor has the CDR3 CASSVAAGVAYEQYF. The V gene is TRBV9 and the J gene is TRBJ2-7; checking the TCRdb D call of TRBD1 is not possible without DNA. The CDR3 runs 15 residues from the cysteine to the phenylalanine. The coding DNA is unavailable. Via the germline V gene, CDR1 is SGDLS and CDR2 YYNGEE. With the portions outside the CDR3 filled from the reference TRBV9 and TRBJ2-7 genes, the complete variable region becomes DSGVTQTPKHLITATGQRVTLRCSPRSGDLSVYWYQQSLDQGLQFLIQYYNGEERAKGNILERFSAQQFPDLHSELNLSSLELGDSALYFCASSVAAGVAYEQYFGPGTRLTVT.